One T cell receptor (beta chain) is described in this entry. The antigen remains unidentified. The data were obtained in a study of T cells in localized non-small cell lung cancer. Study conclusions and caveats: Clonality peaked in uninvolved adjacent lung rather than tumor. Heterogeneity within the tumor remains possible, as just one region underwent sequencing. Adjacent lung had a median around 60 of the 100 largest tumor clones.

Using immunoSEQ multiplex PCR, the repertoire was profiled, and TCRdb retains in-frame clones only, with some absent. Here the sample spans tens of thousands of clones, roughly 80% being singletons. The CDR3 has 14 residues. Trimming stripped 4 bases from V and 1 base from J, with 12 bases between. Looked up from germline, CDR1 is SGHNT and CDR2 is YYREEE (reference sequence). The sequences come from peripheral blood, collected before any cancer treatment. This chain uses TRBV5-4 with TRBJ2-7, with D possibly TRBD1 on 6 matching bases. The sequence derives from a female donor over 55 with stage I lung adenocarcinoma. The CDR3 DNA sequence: TGTGCCAGCAGCGTGGACAGCGGATCCTACGAGCAGTACTTC. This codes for CASSVDSGSYEQYF.